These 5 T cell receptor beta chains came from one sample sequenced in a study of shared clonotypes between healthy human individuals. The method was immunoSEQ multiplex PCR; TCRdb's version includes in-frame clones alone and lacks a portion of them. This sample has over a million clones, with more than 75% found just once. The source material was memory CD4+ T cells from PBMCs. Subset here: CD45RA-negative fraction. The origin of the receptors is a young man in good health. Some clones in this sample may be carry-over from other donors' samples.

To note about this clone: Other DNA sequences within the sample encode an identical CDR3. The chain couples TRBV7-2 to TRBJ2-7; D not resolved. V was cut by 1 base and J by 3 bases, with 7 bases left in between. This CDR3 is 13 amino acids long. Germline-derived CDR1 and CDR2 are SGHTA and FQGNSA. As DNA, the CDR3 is TGTGCCAGCAGCTTAGGGCAGATCTACGAGCAGTACTTC. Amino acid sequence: CASSLGQIYEQYF.

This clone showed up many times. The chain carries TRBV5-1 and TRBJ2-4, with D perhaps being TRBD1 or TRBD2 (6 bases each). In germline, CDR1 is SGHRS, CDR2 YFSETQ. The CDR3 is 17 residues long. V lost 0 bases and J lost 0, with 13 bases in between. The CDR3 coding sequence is TGCGCCAGCAGCTTGGAGGGCGGGACACTAGCCAAAAACATTCAGTACTTC. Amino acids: CASSLEGGTLAKNIQYF.

CDR3 coding DNA: TGTGCCAGCAGGGGGTTGGAGGGGATTGATCAGCCCCAGCATTTT. Protein sequence: CASRGLEGIDQPQHF. This chain joins TRBV28 and TRBJ1-5, with D maybe TRBD1 (5 bases). V was shortened by 6 bases and J by 5 bases, with 17 bases between the two germline ends. The CDR3 is 15 amino acids. Germline CDR1 is MDHEN and CDR2 is SYDVKM.

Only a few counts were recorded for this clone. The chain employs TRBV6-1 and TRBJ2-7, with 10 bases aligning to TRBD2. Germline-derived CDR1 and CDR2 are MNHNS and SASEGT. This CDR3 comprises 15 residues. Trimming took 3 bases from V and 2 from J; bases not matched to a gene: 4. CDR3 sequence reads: CASSDQAGGPYEQYF. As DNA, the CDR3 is TGTGCCAGCAGTGACCAAGCGGGGGGGCCCTACGAGCAGTACTTC.

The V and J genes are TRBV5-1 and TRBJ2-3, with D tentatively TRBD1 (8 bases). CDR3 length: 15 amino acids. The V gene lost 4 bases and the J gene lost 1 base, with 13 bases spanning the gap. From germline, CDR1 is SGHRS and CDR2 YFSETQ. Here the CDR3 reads CASSGQGGGTDTQYF. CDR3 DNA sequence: TGCGCCAGCAGCGGACAGGGAGGGGGCACAGATACGCAGTATTTT.